This passage covers 22 T cell receptor beta chains from one sample sequenced in a study of CD8 T cells in Susac syndrome. Random hexamers were used to reverse transcribe an amount of about 0.45 to 1 ug RNA. TCRdb reanalysed the immunoSEQ multiplex PCR reads using MiXCR and keeps one entry per CDR3 protein. The top ten hold 0.065% of the sample, which has fewer than 350,000 distinct CDR3 sequences, about 90% seen once. The sequenced sample consisted of CD4+ T cells from PBMCs. These receptors originate from a human donor with multiple sclerosis.

The gene calls are TRBV3-1 and TRBJ2-3, with 10 bases identical to TRBD2. Trimming removed 4 bases from V and 2 bases from J; junction bases left unmatched: 12. This CDR3 has 18 residues. Germline values: CDR1 LGHDT, CDR2 YNNKEL (reference sequence). In nucleotides, the CDR3 is TGTGCCAGCAGCCCCCCCGGAGTACTAGCGGGATACACAGATACGCAGTATTTT. Its protein product is CASSPPGVLAGYTDTQYF.

The chain carries TRBV7-9 and TRBJ2-3; D gene ambiguous. This CDR3 is built from 13 residues. Germline V gene data show CDR1 as SEHNR and CDR2 as FQNEAQ (reference sequence). The V gene lost 3 bases and the J gene lost 7 bases, with 11 bases spanning the gap. CDR3 coding DNA: TGTGCCAGCAGCTTTCACCAGGAGCATACGCAGTATTTT. It encodes CASSFHQEHTQYF.

The J gene is TRBJ1-4, the V gene TRBV2; 8 positions match TRBD1. CDR1 is SNHLY and CDR2 is FYNNEI in the germline V gene. V was clipped by 7 bases and J by 7 bases; unmatched bases: 14. This CDR3 spans 16 amino acids. The CDR3 sequence: CASTSDRGMVGEKLFF. The CDR3, as DNA: TGTGCCAGCACTTCCGACAGGGGTATGGTTGGTGAAAAACTGTTTTTT.

The chain uses TRBV6-6 and TRBJ2-5; 7 positions agree with TRBD1. The ends lost 8 bases at V and 4 bases at J; junction bases unmatched: 7. The CDR3 runs 13 residues. Germline V CDR1 and CDR2: MNHNY, SVGAGI (reference sequence). As DNA, the CDR3 is TGTGCCAGCTTGACGGCAGGGGGAGAGACCCAGTACTTC. This encodes CASLTAGGETQYF.

This chain uses TRBV29-1 with TRBJ2-5; 11 bases are shared with TRBD2. The CDR3 contains 13 residues. V lost 8 bases to trimming and J lost 5 bases; unmatched junction nucleotides: 7. The germline V gene has CDR1 SQVTM and CDR2 ANQGSEA. CDR3 in DNA: TGCAGCTGGACTAGCGGGCCCCTTGAGACCCAGTACTTC. This gives the protein CSWTSGPLETQYF.

This clonotype has only a few counts. V and J are TRBV18 and TRBJ1-1; unclear D gene. V was pared by 6 bases and J by 4 bases, with 6 bases between. CDR1 KGHSH and CDR2 LQKENI come from the germline V gene. The CDR3 is 11 amino acids. The CDR3 protein is CASSPGTEAFF. CDR3 bases: TGTGCCAGCTCCCCGGGCACTGAAGCTTTCTTT.

The chain combines TRBV2 with TRBJ1-5; D is perhaps TRBD1 (5 bases). Trimming left V 7 bases short and J 0 bases short, with 10 bases between. CDR1 and CDR2 from the germline V gene are SNHLY and FYNNEI. The CDR3 sequence is 14 residues long. CDR3 loop: CASNPGISNQPQHF. The CDR3, as DNA: TGTGCCAGCAACCCAGGGATTAGCAATCAGCCCCAGCATTTT. Supplemented by reference TRBV2 and TRBJ1-5, the full variable domain reads EPEVTQTPSHQVTQMGQEVILRCVPISNHLYFYWYRQILGQKVEFLVSFYNNEISEKSEIFDDQFSVERPDGSNFTLKIRSTKLEDSAMYFCASNPGISNQPQHFGDGTRLSIL.

This chain connects TRBV4-1 to TRBJ2-1, with TRBD2 as a possible D gene (6 bases). Germline V CDR1 and CDR2: MGHRA, YSYEKL. V lost 1 base and J lost 1, with 11 bases in between. The CDR3 sequence is 16 residues long. The CDR3 DNA sequence: TGCGCCAGCAGCCAAGTAGCAGCGGGTTCCTACAATGAGCAGTTCTTC. Protein product: CASSQVAAGSYNEQFF.

The V call is TRBV30, the J call TRBJ2-3; D is ambiguous. The CDR3 has 16 residues. V was trimmed by 0 bases and J by 0 bases, leaving 13 bases between them. Per the germline V gene, CDR1 is GTSNPN and CDR2 is SVGIG (reference sequence). The CDR3 region is CAWSVTGGVSTDTQYF. The CDR3 bases are TGTGCCTGGAGTGTGACGGGCGGAGTTAGCACAGATACGCAGTATTTT.

The V call is TRBV19, the J call TRBJ1-2; D call uncertain. Germline V gene lookup returns CDR1 LNHDA and CDR2 SQIVND (reference sequence). This CDR3 spans 17 amino acids. Trimming left V 3 bases short and J 2 bases short, with 19 bases between. The CDR3 reads CASSMASSTRSNYGYTF. The CDR3 DNA reads as TGTGCCAGTAGTATGGCCTCCTCTACAAGATCGAACTATGGCTACACCTTC.

The chain is built from TRBV20-1 and TRBJ1-3; 7 bases fit TRBD1. Germline CDR1 and CDR2: DFQATT and SNEGSKA (reference sequence). This CDR3 comprises 17 residues. V shed 0 bases, J shed 3 bases, and the junction held 11 bases outside the gene matches. The chain's CDR3 is CSARDSYRGDGGNTIYF. As DNA, the CDR3 is TGCAGTGCTAGAGATTCGTACAGGGGTGATGGTGGAAACACCATATATTTT.

V gene TRBV29-1 combines with J gene TRBJ2-3; 11 bases line up with TRBD2. This CDR3 contains 13 residues. Per the germline V gene, CDR1 is SQVTM and CDR2 is ANQGSEA. In DNA form, the CDR3 reads TGCGGCTCCCCGGGACTAGCGGCAGATACGCAGTATTTT. It yields the protein CGSPGLAADTQYF.

The rearrangement joins TRBV12-3 or TRBV12-4 to TRBJ2-3; a possible D gene is TRBD2 (5 bases). This CDR3 region has 15 residues. V was trimmed by 3 bases and J by 3 bases, leaving 13 bases between them. CDR3 bases: TGTGCCAGCAGTTTCATCGATGGGGAGACAGATACGCAGTATTTT. This codes for CASSFIDGETDTQYF.

The chain joins TRBV3-1 to TRBJ1-5; 9 nucleotides align to TRBD1. V shed 6 bases and J 7 bases; nucleotides not matched to a gene: 7. CDR1 LGHDT and CDR2 YNNKEL come from the germline V gene (reference sequence). This CDR3 comprises 14 residues. CDR3 loop: CASSRDRVQQPQHF. Here the CDR3 DNA reads TGTGCCAGCAGTCGGGACAGGGTGCAACAGCCCCAGCATTTT. Looking up the rest from reference TRBV3-1 and TRBJ1-5 gives the full variable domain: DTAVSQTPKYLVTQMGNDKSIKCEQNLGHDTMYWYKQDSKKFLKIMFSYNNKELIINETVPNRFSPKSPDKAHLNLHINSLELGDSAVYFCASSRDRVQQPQHFGDGTRLSIL.

The chain joins TRBV20-1 to TRBJ2-5; TRBD2 matches at 11 bases. From germline, CDR1 is DFQATT and CDR2 SNEGSKA (reference sequence). This CDR3 region has 14 residues. J gave up 5 bases and V 3 bases, and 5 bases lay outside the gene matches. For the CDR3, the DNA is TGCAGTGCTAGGGTAGCGGGAGGGCACGAGACCCAGTACTTC. It translates to CSARVAGGHETQYF.

CDR3 in DNA: TGCAGTGCTAGCGGGGCCTCTCTCGAGCAGTACTTC. This translates into CSASGASLEQYF. The chain combines TRBV20-1 with TRBJ2-7, with D perhaps matching TRBD1 or TRBD2 (5 bases each). Trimming removed 3 bases from V and 6 bases from J, with 12 bases in between. Germline lookup yields CDR1 DFQATT and CDR2 SNEGSKA (reference sequence). CDR3 length equals 12 residues.

The chain employs TRBV6-2 or TRBV6-3 and TRBJ2-7; the match to TRBD1 covers 8 bases. Germline CDR1 and CDR2: MNHEY and SVGEGT. The ends lost 1 base at V and 5 bases at J; junction bases unmatched: 16. The CDR3 consists of 18 residues. The chain's CDR3 is CASSYFRSARGRPNEQYF. The CDR3 DNA reads as TGTGCCAGCAGTTACTTTAGGAGTGCCAGGGGGCGACCTAACGAGCAGTACTTC.

The chain carries TRBV19 and TRBJ1-4; D is ambiguous. V gave up 1 base and J gave up 2 bases, with 14 bases separating them. Germline CDR1 LNHDA, CDR2 SQIVND (reference sequence). This CDR3 spans 17 amino acids. For the CDR3, the DNA is TGTGCCAGTAGTATAGTTACCGGGAGTCCGACTAATGAAAAACTGTTTTTT. Translating it yields CASSIVTGSPTNEKLFF.

The gene calls are TRBV7-9 and TRBJ2-6; D remains unclear. Germline loops: CDR1 SEHNR, CDR2 FQNEAQ (reference sequence). The CDR3 sequence is 15 residues long. Trimming stripped 0 bases from V and 4 bases from J, with 7 bases between. CDR3 nucleotides: TGTGCCAGCAGCTTAGCTAAGGGAGGGGCCAACGTCCTGACTTTC. The encoded protein is CASSLAKGGANVLTF. Combining the CDR3 with reference TRBV7-9 and TRBJ2-6 gives the whole variable domain DTGVSQNPRHKITKRGQNVTFRCDPISEHNRLYWYRQTLGQGPEFLTYFQNEAQLEKSRLLSDRFSAERPKGSFSTLEIQRTEQGDSAMYLCASSLAKGGANVLTFGAGSRLTVL.

This chain joins TRBV29-1 and TRBJ1-1; TRBD1 is a possible D gene (6 bases). The germline V gene encodes CDR1 SQVTM and CDR2 ANQGSEA. V was cut by 5 bases and J by 4 bases, with 11 bases left in between. The CDR3 covers 12 residues. CDR3 protein: CSVRQVGTEAFF. CDR3 in DNA: TGCAGCGTTCGACAGGTGGGCACTGAAGCTTTCTTT.

The rearrangement links TRBV20-1 to TRBJ2-2; 14 bases agree with TRBD2. The length of the CDR3 is 14 residues. Trimming at V came to 3 bases and at J to 8 bases, leaving 2 bases not matched to a gene. Germline CDR1 is DFQATT and CDR2 is SNEGSKA (reference sequence). The CDR3 DNA is TGCAGTGCTAGGGGACTAGCGGGAGCTGGGGAGCTGTTTTTT. Protein sequence: CSARGLAGAGELFF.

This clonotype has just one count. V usage is TRBV19 and J usage is TRBJ1-4, with 9 bases fitting TRBD1. The CDR3 is 18 residues long. The germline gives CDR1 LNHDA, CDR2 SQIVND (reference sequence). The trim removed 3 bases at V and 3 bases at J, leaving 11 bases unmatched. The CDR3 is CASSILDRGKRANEKLFF. The CDR3 bases are TGTGCCAGTAGTATTTTGGACAGGGGAAAAAGGGCTAATGAAAAACTGTTTTTT. Complete variable domain (other parts from reference TRBV19 and TRBJ1-4): DGGITQSPKYLFRKEGQNVTLSCEQNLNHDAMYWYRQDPGQGLRLIYYSQIVNDFQKGDIAEGYSVSREKKESFPLTVTSAQKNPTAFYLCASSILDRGKRANEKLFFGSGTQLSVL.